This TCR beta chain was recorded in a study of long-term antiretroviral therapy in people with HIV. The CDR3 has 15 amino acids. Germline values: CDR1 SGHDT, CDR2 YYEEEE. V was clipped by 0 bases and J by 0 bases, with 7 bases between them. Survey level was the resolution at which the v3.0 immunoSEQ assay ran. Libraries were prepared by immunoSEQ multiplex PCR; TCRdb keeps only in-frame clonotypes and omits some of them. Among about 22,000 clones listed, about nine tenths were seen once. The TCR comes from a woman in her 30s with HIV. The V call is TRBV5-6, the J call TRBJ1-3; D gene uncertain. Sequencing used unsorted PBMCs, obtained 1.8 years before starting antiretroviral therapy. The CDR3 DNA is TGTGCCAGCAGCTTGGACATAAGCTCTGGAAACACCATATATTTT. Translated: CASSLDISSGNTIYF.